This T cell receptor (beta chain) emerged from a study of blood T cell repertoires in COVID-19. Overall study context: Sites in the United States, Italy and Spain provided acute and convalescent COVID-19 samples. PBMCs, B-cell-depleted T cells, or T cells provided the cDNA or gDNA that made up the material.

In the source study's methods: Amplification of reference gene primers was used by the study to estimate nucleated cell counts. TCRdb keeps only in-frame clones here, not all; method: immunoSEQ multiplex PCR. The V and J calls and clone size come from that table; D and trimming were worked out from the DNA. Here the sample spans some 150,000 clones, 77% being singletons. The CDR3 is 16 amino acids. This clone was seen a few times. The rearrangement links TRBV21-1 to TRBJ1-1; no DNA check was done on the table's D call, TRBD1. TRBV21-1 is a listed pseudogene. This TCR was recovered from a woman in her fifties or sixties with active or convalescent COVID-19. The sample consisted of peripheral blood. CDR3 sequence reads: CASSKVNREKDTEAFF. CDR3 nucleotide sequence: TGTGCCAGCAGCAAAGTTAACAGGGAGAAGGACACTGAAGCTTTCTTT.